This record concerns one TCR beta chain sequence. What this receptor recognizes is not known. Base-call qualities are not available, and no considerably larger clone is one nucleotide away. The CDR3 covers 20 residues, taking in both the cysteine and the phenylalanine. Of the read, only the CDR3 DNA is kept; its 60 bases are in frame from base 1. For CDR1 and CDR2, the germline V gene lists SQVTM and ANQGSEA. V loses 0 bases at its end and J loses 0 bases; junction bases beyond the gene matches: 14. Library preparation employed the immunoSEQ multiplex PCR assay. Adaptive Biotechnologies carried out high-throughput TCR-beta CDR3 sequencing of genomic DNA for most patients. Turning to the authors' computational methods: Adaptive's ImmunoSEQ software was the source of the TCR sequencing data for over 15 patients, while a few other patients were processed with MiXCR and VDJtools. CDR3 nucleotide sequences shared between donor and recipient were removed because their origin could not be assigned. To count as alloreactive, a clone needed at least 2-fold expansion over unstimulated cells and a minimum CFSE-low frequency of 0.002% (template counts) or 0.001% (read counts). A clone was considered mappable if detected in the sequenced pre-transplant spleen, lymph node, or MLR CFSE-low populations of the donor or recipient. The cumulative frequency of alloreactive clones was calculated as a percentage of all sequences, weighted by copy number. The source is immuneACCESS, and TCRdb retained only in-frame sequences with V and J called. Part of the clones is not carried over; for the studies checked, unresolved V genes explain less than half of this, and the remainder is unexplained. Clone size and the V and J calls come from that table; the DNA yielded D and trimming. This sample comprises about 40,000 clones, about 90% of them detected only once. 2.3% of the sample is taken by the ten largest.

These data belong to a study of graft-versus-host responses after intestinal transplantation (dated by TCRdb to the early 2020s). With respect to the entire study: The transplants that recipients got were multivisceral, liver-intestinal, or isolated intestinal. To identify alloreactive clones, pre-transplant mixed lymphocyte reaction products were sequenced and then compared with unstimulated pre-transplant donor and recipient T cells. Every recipient was given anti-thymocyte globulin induction, followed by around three years of maintenance tacrolimus and steroids. A peak of at least 4% donor T cells among recipient peripheral blood mononuclear cells was the definition used for donor T cell macrochimerism. Of the roughly 25 intestinal transplant recipients enrolled in the cohort, one of whom was a retransplant, a few patients without pretransplant specimens were excluded. Instead of going to the commercial service, samples from a few later patients were sequenced in-house on an Illumina MiSeq and processed with MiXCR. Bulk TCR-beta CDR3 sequencing was used to track graft-versus-host and host-versus-graft alloreactive T cell clones in the graft, circulation and bone marrow after intestinal transplantation. General findings and caveats noted by the study authors: GvH clones were detected in recipient bone marrow, and some appeared earlier in ileal mucosa or blood, consistent with an intestinal mucosal origin. The relatively low number and heterogeneity of intestinal transplant patients limited the conclusions. High GvH to HvG T cell clonal ratios were observed in the allografts of patients with donor T cell macrochimerism. Early after transplant, declines in HvG clones were associated with peak levels of circulating GvH clones.

Blood samples were collected up to 4 times in the first month after transplant and then at least monthly when available. The receptor was derived from a human patient who received an intestinal transplant, so some T cells may come from the graft donor. The source material was PBMCs, sampled about 310 days after intestinal transplant. The sequence joins TRBV29-1 to TRBJ2-1; TRBD2 agrees with 10 junctional bases. The DNA sequence reads TGCAGCGTTGAAGATCCCAGCGGGGGGGTCCCCTGGAGCTCCTACAATGAGCAGTTCTTC. Translation gives CSVEDPSGGVPWSSYNEQFF.